The 12 T cell receptor beta chains below come from one sample, sequenced in a study of blood T cell repertoires in COVID-19. TCRdb's table, derived via immunoSEQ multiplex PCR, lists solely in-frame clones and lacks some. The sample lists around 280,000 clones; about 90% were seen once. The sample taken for sequencing was PBMCs or T cells enriched from blood (not recorded which). The receptors come from a woman under 30 with acute COVID-19.

A single count supports this clone. The chain uses TRBV18 and TRBJ2-5; maybe TRBD2 (6 bases). Germline V lookup: CDR1 KGHSH, CDR2 LQKENI. This CDR3 comprises 14 residues. V lost 6 bases to trimming and J lost 2 bases, with 13 bases between them. In DNA form, the CDR3 reads TGTGCCAGCTCGTCTAGCGTGACACAAGAGACCCAGTACTTC. This gives the protein CASSSSVTQETQYF.

The V call is TRBV10-2, the J call TRBJ2-3; D is ambiguous. The germline gives CDR1 WSHSY, CDR2 SAAADI. Trimming removed 8 bases from V and 6 bases from J, with 9 bases in between. CDR3 size: 11 residues. The CDR3 DNA reads TGCGCCAGCTCCTCGCGTGATACGCAGTATTTT. Its translation is CASSSRDTQYF.

The chain recombines TRBV18 with TRBJ2-3; a weak D match, TRBD2 (5 bases). The CDR3 spans 14 residues. Trimming shortened V by 5 bases and J by 5 bases, and 14 bases separated the two germline ends. Germline lookup yields CDR1 KGHSH and CDR2 LQKENI. The CDR3: CASSYSARVDTQYF. The CDR3 DNA is TGTGCCAGCTCATATAGCGCCCGGGTAGATACGCAGTATTTT.

The table lists this clone with a count of one. Other DNA sequences within the sample encode an identical CDR3. This sequence joins TRBV7-2 and TRBJ2-5; TRBD1 is a possible D gene (7 bases). V gave up 6 bases and J gave up 4 bases, with 24 bases separating them. Germline values: CDR1 SGHTA, CDR2 FQGNSA. The length of the CDR3 is 17 residues. This CDR3 reads CASRRQGAGSRPETQYF. DNA of the CDR3: TGTGCCAGCAGGCGACAGGGAGCGGGCTCACGGCCAGAGACCCAGTACTTC.

The J gene is TRBJ1-5, the V gene TRBV19; 9 bases align to TRBD1. The CDR3 sequence is 17 residues long. The germline V gene has CDR1 LNHDA and CDR2 SQIVND (reference sequence). Trimming at V came to 4 bases and at J to 1 base, leaving 8 bases not matched to a gene. The chain's CDR3 is CASSRGQGIGSNQPQHF. The CDR3 DNA is TGTGCCAGTAGTAGAGGACAGGGGATCGGGAGCAATCAGCCCCAGCATTTT.

The CDR3 coding sequence is TGTGCCAGCCACGATATAAAGCGTTACGGTGAAGCTTTCTTT. As protein: CASHDIKRYGEAFF. The V and J genes are TRBV27 and TRBJ1-1; D is ambiguous. CDR1 is MNHEY and CDR2 is SMNVEV in the germline V gene (reference sequence). The CDR3 is 14 residues long. Trimming removed 8 bases from V and 7 bases from J, with 20 bases in between.

The J gene is TRBJ1-4, the V gene TRBV5-6, with 7 positions matching TRBD1. Germline lookup yields CDR1 SGHDT and CDR2 YYEEEE. The CDR3 extends over 15 amino acids. V dropped 1 base and J dropped 3; count of bases not matched to a gene: 3. CDR3 sequence: CASSLQGVSNEKLFF. The CDR3 DNA reads TGTGCCAGCAGCTTGCAGGGGGTCTCTAATGAAAAACTGTTTTTT.

The chain links TRBV9 to TRBJ2-7; possibly TRBD2 for D (6 bases). CDR3 length: 14 amino acids. V was cut by 0 bases and J by 2 bases, with 9 bases left in between. Per the germline V gene, CDR1 is SGDLS and CDR2 is YYNGEE. Written as DNA, the CDR3 is TGTGCCAGCAGCGTAGCGGAGGGAACCTACGAGCAGTACTTC. Its translation is CASSVAEGTYEQYF.

The chain is built from TRBV24-1 and TRBJ1-1, with D unresolved. The V gene's germline CDR1 is KGHDR and CDR2 SFDVKD. Trimming cost V 7 bases and J 1 base, with 12 bases left between them. This CDR3 spans 14 amino acids. CDR3 protein: CATRSSLGNTEAFF. The CDR3 DNA reads as TGTGCCACCAGGTCCAGTCTTGGGAACACTGAAGCTTTCTTT.

This rearrangement joins TRBV28 to TRBJ1-2, with D maybe TRBD1 (5 bases). CDR3 length: 17 amino acids. V was cut by 5 bases and J by 1 base, with 20 bases left in between. CDR1 MDHEN and CDR2 SYDVKM come from the germline V gene. CDR3 coding DNA: TGTGCCAGCAGTCCACCTGGGGCAGGGAACTATAACTATGGCTACACCTTC. It codes for CASSPPGAGNYNYGYTF.

This rearrangement joins TRBV5-6 to TRBJ2-7; 13 bases line up with TRBD2. CDR3 length equals 15 residues. The V gene end was trimmed by 2 bases and the J gene end by 3 bases; junction bases not matched to a gene: 2. Germline CDR1 reads SGHDT; CDR2 reads YYEEEE. CDR3 in amino acids: CASSFRTSGSYEQYF. Written as DNA, the CDR3 is TGTGCCAGCAGCTTTCGGACTAGCGGGAGCTACGAGCAGTACTTC.

A single count supports this clone. Distinct nucleotide sequences in the sample also encode this CDR3. The chain uses TRBV4-3 and TRBJ2-1, with 10 bases aligning to TRBD1. The CDR3 has 15 residues. The V and J ends lost 4 bases and 4 bases, in that order; junction bases with no gene match: 4. Germline values: CDR1 LGHNA, CDR2 YSLEER. The DNA for the CDR3 is TGCGCCAGCAGCCCCGGGACAGGGGTATACAATGAGCAGTTCTTC. This codes for CASSPGTGVYNEQFF.